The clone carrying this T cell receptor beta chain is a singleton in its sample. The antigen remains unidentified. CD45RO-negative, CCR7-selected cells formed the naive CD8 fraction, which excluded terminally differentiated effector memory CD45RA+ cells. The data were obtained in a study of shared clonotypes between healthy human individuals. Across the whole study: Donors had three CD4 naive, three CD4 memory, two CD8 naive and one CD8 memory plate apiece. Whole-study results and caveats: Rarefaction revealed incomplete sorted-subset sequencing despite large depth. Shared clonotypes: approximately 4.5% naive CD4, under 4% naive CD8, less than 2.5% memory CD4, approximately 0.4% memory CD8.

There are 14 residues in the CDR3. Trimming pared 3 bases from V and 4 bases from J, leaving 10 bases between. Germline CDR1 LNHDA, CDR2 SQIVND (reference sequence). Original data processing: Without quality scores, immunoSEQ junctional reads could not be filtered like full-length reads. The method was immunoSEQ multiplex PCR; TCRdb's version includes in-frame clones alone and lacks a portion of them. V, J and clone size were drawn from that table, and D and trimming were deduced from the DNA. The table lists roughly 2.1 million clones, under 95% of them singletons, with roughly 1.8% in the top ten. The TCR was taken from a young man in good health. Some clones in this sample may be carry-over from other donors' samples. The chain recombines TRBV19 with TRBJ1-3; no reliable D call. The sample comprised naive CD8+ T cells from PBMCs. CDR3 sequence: CASSIKALGNTIYF. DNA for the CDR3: TGTGCCAGTAGTATTAAGGCTCTCGGAAACACCATATATTTT.